This is a list of T cell receptor beta chains from one sample in a study of beta chain features in type 1 diabetes. The method was immunoSEQ multiplex PCR; TCRdb's version includes in-frame clones alone and lacks a portion of them. The repertoire includes some 900,000 clones, roughly 17% of them detected once, and about 0.025% sits in the top ten. The sequenced material came from naive CD4+ T cells from blood. The source of these receptors is a woman under 30 in good health. The CDR3 runs from the conserved cysteine through the conserved F or W. A D gene is named only where the DNA matches it firmly. Clone size is stated in some rows and not others, as once, few, many or a class when expanded.

J	D	size	V	CDR3	DNA
TRBJ1-2	TRBD1	-	TRBV28	CASSTPQGVGAYGYTF	TGTGCCAGCAGTACCCCGCAGGGGGTAGGGGCTTATGGCTACACCTTC
TRBJ2-5	TRBD2	-	TRBV7-8	CASSLDPAGASRAQYF	TGTGCCAGCAGCTTAGATCCAGCGGGAGCTTCCAGGGCCCAGTACTTC
TRBJ2-1	TRBD2	few	TRBV13	CASSSTSGRASSYNEQFF	TGTGCCAGCAGCTCAACTAGCGGGAGGGCGAGCTCCTACAATGAGCAGTTCTTC
TRBJ2-7	TRBD2	-	TRBV6-5	CASSPRPLAGYEQYF	TGTGCCAGCAGCCCCCGGCCGCTAGCGGGATACGAGCAGTACTTC
TRBJ2-7	TRBD2	-	TRBV5-6	CASSSTSGAYEQYF	TGTGCCAGCAGCAGCACTAGCGGGGCCTACGAGCAGTACTTC
TRBJ2-1	-	few	TRBV7-2	CASSSAGTTGNEQFF	TGTGCCAGCAGCTCAGCCGGGACGACGGGTAATGAGCAGTTCTTC
TRBJ2-7	-	-	TRBV19	CASSISSHPYEQYF	TGTGCCAGTAGTATTTCCAGCCACCCCTACGAGCAGTACTTC
TRBJ2-2	TRBD2	few	TRBV2	CASRRLGGTGELFF	TGTGCCAGCAGGAGACTGGGGGGGACCGGGGAGCTGTTTTTT
TRBJ2-3	-	few	TRBV4-3	CASSHYGFGSDTQYF	TGCGCCAGCAGCCATTACGGGTTCGGCTCAGATACGCAGTATTTT
TRBJ2-1	-	-	TRBV15	CATSRDLGTPVYEQFF	TGTGCCACCAGCAGAGATCTGGGGACTCCGGTCTATGAGCAGTTCTTC
TRBJ2-7	-	-	TRBV5-1	CASSLASGSGYEQYF	TGCGCCAGCAGCTTGGCCTCAGGGAGTGGCTACGAGCAGTACTTC
TRBJ2-2	TRBD1	-	TRBV7-9	CASSFGRGRNTGELFF	TGTGCCAGCAGCTTTGGTAGGGGGCGAAACACCGGGGAGCTGTTTTTT
TRBJ2-1	TRBD2	few	TRBV19	CASRGLAVDNEQFF	TGTGCCAGTAGGGGACTAGCGGTAGACAATGAGCAGTTCTTC
TRBJ2-2	-	few	TRBV7-4	CASSLALSELFF	TGTGCCAGCAGCTTAGCGTTATCGGAGCTGTTTTTT
TRBJ1-4	TRBD1	-	TRBV25-1	CASSDSGQGREKLFF	TGTGCCAGCAGTGATTCGGGACAGGGGCGTGAAAAACTGTTTTTT
TRBJ2-7	-	few	TRBV21-1	CASSKWAVYGPRDRDLHEQYF	TGTGCCAGCAGCAAATGGGCGGTTTATGGACCCCGGGACAGGGACCTTCACGAGCAGTACTTC
TRBJ2-1	TRBD2	few	TRBV4-3	CASSWTSFDNEQFF	TGCGCCAGCAGCTGGACTAGTTTTGACAATGAGCAGTTCTTC
TRBJ1-5	TRBD1	-	TRBV6-5	CASSAQGFGNQPQHF	TGTGCCAGCAGCGCACAGGGGTTCGGCAATCAGCCCCAGCATTTT
TRBJ2-3	-	-	TRBV6-1	CASSEVSPGTQYF	TGTGCCAGCAGTGAGGTGTCCCCGGGGACGCAGTATTTT
TRBJ2-7	-	few	TRBV20-1	CSASGSLRRYF	TGCAGTGCTAGTGGGTCCCTACGTCGGTACTTC
TRBJ2-2	-	few	TRBV5-1	CASSLPAALDGELFF	TGCGCCAGCAGCTTGCCAGCCGCCCTCGACGGGGAGCTGTTTTTT
TRBJ2-5	TRBD2	-	TRBV2	CASSGEYQETQYF	TGTGCCAGTAGCGGGGAGTACCAAGAGACCCAGTACTTC
TRBJ2-7	-	-	TRBV9	CASSPGLGQRYEQYF	TGTGCCAGCAGCCCCGGACTAGGACAGCGGTACGAGCAGTACTTC
TRBJ1-2	TRBD1	-	TRBV7-9	CASSQGQAHYGYTF	TGTGCCAGCAGCCAGGGACAGGCGCACTATGGCTACACCTTC
TRBJ2-3	-	few	TRBV11-3	CASSLNNGDTQYF	TGTGCCAGCAGCTTAAACAATGGAGATACGCAGTATTTT
TRBJ2-7	-	few	TRBV7-2	CASSPILGHEQYF	TGTGCCAGCAGCCCCATTCTAGGTCACGAGCAGTACTTC
TRBJ2-1	TRBD2	-	TRBV6-6	CASSYREGHEQFF	TGTGCCAGCAGTTACCGGGAGGGCCATGAGCAGTTCTTC
TRBJ1-1	-	few	TRBV5-5	CASSLSMGTEAFF	TGTGCCAGCAGCTTGTCGATGGGCACTGAAGCTTTCTTT
TRBJ2-1	TRBD2	-	TRBV4-1	CASSPIFSGRNYNEQFF	TGCGCCAGCAGCCCGATTTTTAGCGGGAGGAACTACAATGAGCAGTTCTTC
TRBJ2-2	-	many	TRBV10-3	CAISDGVTRTGELFF	TGTGCCATCAGTGACGGAGTAACCCGTACCGGGGAGCTGTTTTTT
TRBJ2-5	-	few	TRBV5-1	CASKTSRSQETQYF	TGCGCCAGCAAAACGTCTCGCAGCCAAGAGACCCAGTACTTC
TRBJ2-1	TRBD2	few	TRBV19	CASSRTSGRGEQFF	TGTGCCAGTAGTAGGACTAGCGGGAGGGGTGAGCAGTTCTTC
TRBJ2-3	TRBD2	-	TRBV5-1	CASSLGLLAGITDTQYF	TGCGCCAGCAGCTTGGGGCTCCTAGCGGGTATCACAGATACGCAGTATTTT
TRBJ2-7	-	few	TRBV20-1	CSGESYYEQYF	TGCAGTGGGGAATCCTACTACGAGCAGTACTTC
TRBJ2-3	-	few	TRBV7-2	CASSLVSARNTDTQYF	TGTGCCAGCAGCTTAGTATCAGCGAGGAACACAGATACGCAGTATTTT
TRBJ2-3	-	-	TRBV29-1	CSVLSARTYYRGDTQYF	TGCAGCGTTCTGTCTGCCAGGACGTACTACCGTGGCGATACGCAGTATTTT
TRBJ2-1	TRBD2	once	TRBV18	CASSPPVAGGPYNEQFF	TGTGCCAGCTCACCACCGGTGGCGGGAGGGCCCTACAATGAGCAGTTCTTC
TRBJ2-3	-	-	TRBV28	CASSLFRGTDTQYF	TGTGCCAGCAGTTTATTCAGGGGCACAGATACGCAGTATTTT
TRBJ2-3	TRBD1	few	TRBV28	CASRPTGVNTQYF	TGTGCCAGCAGACCTACAGGGGTGAATACGCAGTATTTT
TRBJ2-7	-	few	TRBV20-1	CSARDSYEQYF	TGCAGTGCTAGGGACAGCTACGAGCAGTACTTC
TRBJ2-7	TRBD1	-	TRBV25-1	CASSDPGTDTYEQYF	TGTGCCAGCAGTGACCCCGGGACAGACACCTACGAGCAGTACTTC